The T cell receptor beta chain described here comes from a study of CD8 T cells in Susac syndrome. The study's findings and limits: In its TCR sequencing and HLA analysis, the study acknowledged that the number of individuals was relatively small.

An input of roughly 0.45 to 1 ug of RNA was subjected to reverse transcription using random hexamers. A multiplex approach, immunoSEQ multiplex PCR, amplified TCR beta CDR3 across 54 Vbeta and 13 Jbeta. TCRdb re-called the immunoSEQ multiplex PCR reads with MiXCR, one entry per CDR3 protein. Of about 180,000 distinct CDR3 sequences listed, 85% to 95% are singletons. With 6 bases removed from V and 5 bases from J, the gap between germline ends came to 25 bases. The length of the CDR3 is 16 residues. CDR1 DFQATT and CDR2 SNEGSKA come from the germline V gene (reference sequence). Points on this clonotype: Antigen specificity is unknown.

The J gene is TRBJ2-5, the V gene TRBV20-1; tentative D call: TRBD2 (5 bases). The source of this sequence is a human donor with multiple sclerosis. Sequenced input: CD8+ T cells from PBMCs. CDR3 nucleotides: TGCAGTGCCAGCCCTTCGCGGGCCGGTCTCTGGGAGACCCAGTACTTC. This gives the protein CSASPSRAGLWETQYF.